The 10 T cell receptor beta chains below were found in one sample sequenced in a study of cytomegalovirus exposure and HLA in healthy donors. Both 60 Vbeta primers and 13 Jbeta primers went into the PCR. TCRdb's table, derived via immunoSEQ multiplex PCR, lists solely in-frame clones and lacks some. Of over 100,000 clones in the sample, 10% were seen once. The sample consisted of PBMCs. The receptors originated from a man aged 35 to 55 in good health and CMV-seropositive.

In its sample, this clone was seen a few times. This sample includes further DNA sequences coding for the same CDR3. The chain couples TRBV7-9 to TRBJ2-1, with D uncertain. Germline V gene sequence: CDR1 SEHNR, CDR2 FQNEAQ (reference sequence). The ends were cut back, 5 bases at V and 3 bases at J, with 8 bases in the middle. The CDR3 length is 13 residues. The CDR3 protein is CASSGGSYNEQFF. The CDR3 DNA sequence: TGTGCCAGCAGCGGCGGCAGCTACAATGAGCAGTTCTTC.

In this sample, this clone turned up a few times. This chain uses TRBV19 with TRBJ1-5; D possibly corresponds to TRBD1 (6 bases). From germline, CDR1 is LNHDA and CDR2 SQIVND (reference sequence). Trimming pared 7 bases from V and 7 bases from J, leaving 17 bases between. The CDR3 length is 14 residues. The CDR3 protein is CASKVAGVVQPQHF. In DNA, the CDR3 is TGTGCCAGTAAGGTTGCAGGGGTGGTGCAGCCCCAGCATTTT. Full variable domain (outside the CDR3, taken from reference TRBV19 and TRBJ1-5): DGGITQSPKYLFRKEGQNVTLSCEQNLNHDAMYWYRQDPGQGLRLIYYSQIVNDFQKGDIAEGYSVSREKKESFPLTVTSAQKNPTAFYLCASKVAGVVQPQHFGDGTRLSIL.

This sequence joins TRBV13 and TRBJ2-7, with D perhaps matching TRBD1 (5 bases). The germline V gene has CDR1 PRHDT and CDR2 FYEKMQ (reference sequence). The CDR3 has 14 residues. Trimming stripped 1 base from V and 7 bases from J, with 14 bases between. DNA of the CDR3: TGTGCCAGCAGCTTAGACGCCCAGGGTTCTGAGCAGTACTTC. It codes for CASSLDAQGSEQYF.

The chain combines TRBV5-6 with TRBJ2-3; 10 nucleotides agree with TRBD2. V lost 1 base and J lost 6; bases outside the gene matches: 8. Per the germline V gene, CDR1 is SGHDT and CDR2 is YYEEEE. This CDR3 contains 16 residues. This CDR3 is CASSLSSGRSGDTQYF. In nucleotides, the CDR3 is TGTGCCAGCAGCTTGAGTAGCGGGAGGTCCGGGGATACGCAGTATTTT. The complete variable domain, with remaining parts taken from reference TRBV5-6 and TRBJ2-3, reads DAGVTQSPTHLIKTRGQQVTLRCSPKSGHDTVSWYQQALGQGPQFIFQYYEEEERQRGNFPDRFSGHQFPNYSSELNVNALLLGDSALYLCASSLSSGRSGDTQYFGPGTRLTVL.

There are a few counts of this clone. This rearrangement joins TRBV11-3 to TRBJ1-3; D remains ambiguous. The CDR3 extends over 15 amino acids. Trimming took 1 base from V and 0 from J, leaving 7 bases between them. Germline CDR1 reads SGHNT; CDR2 reads YENEEA. The CDR3 spells CASSLVGVSGNTIYF. In DNA form, the CDR3 reads TGTGCCAGCAGCTTAGTTGGAGTCTCTGGAAACACCATATATTTT.

This clone was observed a handful of times. This chain uses TRBV19 with TRBJ2-7, with a possible D match to TRBD1 (5 bases). CDR3 length: 13 amino acids. CDR1 and CDR2 (germline): LNHDA, SQIVND (reference sequence). V shed 4 bases and J shed 3 bases, with 10 bases lying between them. CDR3 region: CASSKAGLYEQYF. The CDR3 DNA reads TGTGCCAGTAGTAAGGCAGGGCTCTACGAGCAGTACTTC. The variable domain in full, completed from reference TRBV19 and TRBJ2-7, reads DGGITQSPKYLFRKEGQNVTLSCEQNLNHDAMYWYRQDPGQGLRLIYYSQIVNDFQKGDIAEGYSVSREKKESFPLTVTSAQKNPTAFYLCASSKAGLYEQYFGPGTRLTVT.

This clone has just a few counts. The gene calls are TRBV14 and TRBJ2-3; D is perhaps TRBD2 (6 bases). This CDR3 spans 14 amino acids. V shed 3 bases and J shed 2 bases, with 9 bases lying between them. CDR1 and CDR2 (germline): SGHDN, FVKESK. CDR3 in DNA: TGTGCCAGCAGCCATCGGGACTTCACAGATACGCAGTATTTT. This translates into CASSHRDFTDTQYF.

This clone appeared a few times. The chain has TRBV7-2 and TRBJ2-7; D might be TRBD1 (6 bases). Per the germline V gene, CDR1 is SGHTA and CDR2 is FQGNSA. Trimming cost V 0 bases and J 5 bases, with 20 bases left between them. This CDR3 has 17 amino acids. CDR3 DNA sequence: TGTGCCAGCAGCTTAGCGCAGGTTATACAGGGCTCTAACGAGCAGTACTTC. It yields the protein CASSLAQVIQGSNEQYF.

This clone was counted a few times. The chain couples TRBV18 to TRBJ2-3; TRBD2 agrees at 14 bases. The junction had 15 bases not matched to a gene; V was cut back by 0 bases and J by 1 base. Germline V gene sequence: CDR1 KGHSH, CDR2 LQKENI. The CDR3 loop spans 22 amino acids. The CDR3 sequence: CASSPPSYPGLAGDRGTDTQYF. CDR3 nucleotides: TGTGCCAGCTCACCACCCTCTTATCCGGGACTAGCGGGAGACCGGGGCACAGATACGCAGTATTTT.

V usage is TRBV10-3 and J usage is TRBJ2-6; D gene uncertain. V gave up 10 bases and J gave up 2 bases, with 9 bases separating them. This CDR3 has 13 amino acids. CDR1 and CDR2 (germline): ENHRY, SYGVKD. The CDR3 DNA is TGTGCCACCGAGGTAGCTGGGGCCAACGTCCTGACTTTC. It specifies CATEVAGANVLTF.